This T cell receptor (beta chain) was obtained from a study of CD8 T cells in ankylosing spondylitis (dated by TCRdb to the late 2010s). Study-level background: The study set out to find disease-linked TCR variants by profiling T cell receptor beta repertoires in ankylosing spondylitis patients and healthy donors. The full study cohort comprised 20 to 25 ankylosing spondylitis patients and about 110 healthy donors. Peripheral blood was sampled, and synovial fluid was also collected from ankylosing spondylitis patients. Study-wide findings and limitations: The disease-linked clones showed a CD8+ phenotype and occurred at relatively low frequencies in peripheral blood. A TCR beta motif of several highly homologous amino acid variants appeared characteristic of blood from ankylosing spondylitis patients. Significant enrichment of the disease-linked clones was reported in matched synovial fluid samples from ankylosing spondylitis patients. Some of the motif variants had been reported before in the synovial fluid and blood of reactive arthritis patients, a finding that suggests common disease-initiation mechanisms.

The sequencer listed for this sample is Illumina HiSeq 2500. TCR beta libraries were prepared by quantitative 5'-RACE with molecular barcodes. As for how the authors treated the data: A new computational method, built on a probabilistic model of VDJ rearrangement, was used to identify disease-linked TCR variants. TCRdb took the public reads, trimmed them with fastp at Q25, ran MiXCR for clone calling and kept in-frame beta chains. For every CDR3 protein sequence, its rows merge into one entry that carries the most common genes and DNA. TCRdb, not the authors, supplied the V and J calls. In all, the sample holds a few hundred thousand distinct CDR3 sequences, and roughly 18% of those were seen once. Clones ranked in the top ten supply roughly a third of the sample. This clonotype appeared a few times. What antigen it recognizes has not been identified. No base qualities exist here, and no much larger clone lies one base off it.

The material sequenced was blood, either unsorted or a sorted T cell fraction (not recorded which). The TCR was taken from a male donor with ankylosing spondylitis or in good health (not recorded which).

The DNA sequence follows: TGTGCCAGCAGCCCGACTAGCGGGAGTTCCACAGATACGCAGTATTTT. Translated, this is CASSPTSGSSTDTQYF. Here the chain combines TRBV7-6 and TRBJ2-3, with TRBD2 matching 12 junction bases. Reading from cysteine to phenylalanine, the CDR3 counts 16 amino acids. Just the 48-base CDR3 DNA is kept, in frame starting at base 1. For CDR1 and CDR2, the germline V gene lists SGHVS and FNYEAQ. V loses 5 bases at its end and J loses 2 bases; junction bases beyond the gene matches: 5.